The rows below give T cell receptor beta chains drawn from one sample of a study of blood T cell repertoires in COVID-19. Clones were read by immunoSEQ multiplex PCR, and TCRdb kept only the in-frame ones, dropping some. This table holds roughly 300,000 clones, 90% to 95% found once. What was sequenced was peripheral blood. The receptors stem from a woman aged 25 to 39 with COVID-19, enrolled during active disease. Each CDR3 is given with its conserved first and last residue. The D gene is left open where the match is weak. Only part of the rows carry a size: once, few, many, or a class if the clone is expanded.

TRBJ1-5	.	TRBV6-1	.	CASSEQGGQPQHF	TGTGCCAGCAGTGAACAGGGAGGTCAGCCCCAGCATTTT
TRBJ2-1	.	TRBV25-1	TRBD1	CATESDRAGYNEQFF	TGTGCCACCGAGTCAGACAGGGCCGGCTACAATGAGCAGTTCTTC
TRBJ1-6	.	TRBV5-1	.	CASSLDSADGSPLHF	TGCGCCAGCAGCTTGGACTCAGCGGACGGGTCACCCCTCCACTTT
TRBJ1-1	.	TRBV3-1/TRBV3-2	TRBD1	CASSQDGKGGVEAFF	TGTGCCAGCAGCCAAGATGGAAAAGGGGGCGTTGAAGCTTTCTTT
TRBJ2-3	many	TRBV6-4	TRBD2	CASAEAGDADTQYF	TGTGCCAGCGCTGAAGCGGGAGACGCAGATACGCAGTATTTT
TRBJ2-1	.	TRBV2	TRBD2	CAGGERRIEQFF	TGTGCCGGGGGGGAGCGGAGGATTGAGCAGTTCTTC
TRBJ1-3	.	TRBV19	.	CASGESGNTIYF	TGTGCATCGGGGGAAAGTGGAAACACCATATATTTT
TRBJ2-1	.	TRBV7-3	TRBD2	CASSPPSGRVGEQFF	TGTGCCAGCAGCCCCCCGAGCGGGAGAGTTGGTGAGCAGTTCTTC
TRBJ1-3	.	TRBV3-1/TRBV3-2	.	CASSLSGSGNTIYF	TGTGCCAGCAGCCTTTCAGGGTCTGGAAACACCATATATTTT
TRBJ2-5	.	TRBV18	.	CASSPRVGEETQYF	TGTGCCAGCTCACCGCGGGTAGGAGAGGAGACCCAGTACTTC
TRBJ2-1	.	TRBV28	.	CASSSGVGGSPYNEQFF	TGTGCCAGCAGTTCAGGGGTGGGCGGGAGCCCCTACAATGAGCAGTTCTTC
TRBJ2-3	.	TRBV27	TRBD1	CASSLSPPPGQGATDTQYF	TGTGCCAGCAGTTTATCCCCACCTCCGGGACAGGGGGCGACAGATACGCAGTATTTT
TRBJ1-4	.	TRBV10-3	.	CAMYFREKLFF	TGTGCCATGTACTTCCGGGAAAAACTGTTTTTT
TRBJ2-2	.	TRBV25-1	TRBD2	CASNLAGNTGELFF	TGTGCCAGCAATCTAGCGGGGAACACCGGGGAGCTGTTTTTT
TRBJ2-7	.	TRBV27	TRBD2	CASSLGVYSGSRYEQYF	TGTGCCAGCAGTTTAGGGGTCTATAGCGGGAGTAGGTACGAGCAGTACTTC
TRBJ2-3	once	TRBV21-1	.	CASSKETSVSTDTQYF	TGTGCCAGCAGCAAAGAGACTAGCGTAAGCACAGATACGCAGTATTTT
TRBJ1-2	.	TRBV30	.	CAGTRGFGYTF	TGTGCCGGGACCAGGGGTTTTGGCTACACCTTC
TRBJ2-7	.	TRBV29-1	.	CSVGAGGEQYF	TGCAGCGTTGGGGCTGGTGGGGAGCAGTACTTC
TRBJ2-2	once	TRBV18	TRBD1	CASSDRAKLFF	TGTGCCAGCTCCGACAGGGCGAAGCTGTTTTTT
TRBJ1-2	.	TRBV5-8	.	CASRTGRDGRGYTF	TGTGCCAGCAGGACAGGACGGGACGGACGTGGCTACACCTTC
TRBJ1-6	once	TRBV5-5	.	CASSLEGQEVSPLHF	TGTGCCAGCAGCTTGGAGGGGCAAGAGGTTTCACCCCTCCACTTT
TRBJ1-1	.	TRBV4-1	.	CASSQPGQNTEAFF	TGCGCCAGCAGCCAACCCGGACAGAACACTGAAGCTTTCTTT
TRBJ1-1	.	TRBV9	TRBD1	CASSSRTGTTTEAFF	TGTGCCAGCAGCTCTCGGACAGGAACGACCACTGAAGCTTTCTTT
TRBJ2-3	.	TRBV5-4	TRBD2	CASSLKREGRDTQYF	TGTGCCAGCAGCTTGAAGCGGGAGGGCCGCGATACGCAGTATTTT
TRBJ1-1	.	TRBV10-2	.	CASTADMNTEAFF	TGCGCCAGCACGGCAGACATGAACACTGAAGCTTTCTTT
TRBJ2-7	.	TRBV9	.	CASSVATSRHEQYF	TGTGCCAGCAGCGTAGCTACTAGCCGCCACGAGCAGTACTTC
TRBJ2-2	.	TRBV7-9	.	CASSPRRILNTGELFF	TGTGCCAGCAGCCCGAGGCGTATCCTTAACACCGGGGAGCTGTTTTTT
TRBJ2-1	.	TRBV2	TRBD2	CARQGLAGVNEQFF	TGTGCCAGACAGGGACTAGCGGGAGTTAATGAGCAGTTCTTC
TRBJ1-6	.	TRBV5-1	.	CASRQGPADNSPLHF	TGCGCCAGCAGACAGGGACCCGCCGATAATTCACCCCTCCACTTT
TRBJ1-5	.	TRBV19	TRBD1	CASSYHRGQGLNSNQPQHF	TGTGCCAGTAGTTATCACAGAGGACAGGGCCTAAATAGCAATCAGCCCCAGCATTTT
TRBJ2-3	.	TRBV10-3	TRBD1	CAISRTGDSTDTQYF	TGTGCCATCAGCCGGACAGGGGATAGCACAGATACGCAGTATTTT
TRBJ2-2	once	TRBV9	.	CASNRGLITGELFF	TGTGCCAGCAACCGCGGACTTATCACCGGGGAGCTGTTTTTT
TRBJ2-4	.	TRBV19	.	CASRSEGALAKNIQYF	TGTGCCAGTAGATCGGAGGGGGCTTTAGCCAAAAACATTCAGTACTTC
TRBJ2-5	.	TRBV4-2	TRBD2	CASSQGGLAGKGEETQYF	TGTGCCAGCAGCCAAGGGGGACTAGCGGGGAAAGGGGAAGAGACCCAGTACTTC
TRBJ1-4	.	TRBV4-1	.	CASSQPNRGAREKLFF	TGCGCCAGCAGCCAACCCAATCGGGGGGCGAGGGAAAAACTGTTTTTT
TRBJ1-1	.	TRBV3-1/TRBV3-2	TRBD1	CASSRGTGGTEAFF	TGTGCCAGCAGCCGAGGGACAGGGGGCACTGAAGCTTTCTTT